The sequence of this T cell receptor beta chain was determined in a study of shared clonotypes between healthy human individuals. The CDR3 has 12 residues. Deletions cut 5 bases from V and 1 base from J, with 5 bases between. Germline CDR1 SNHLY, CDR2 FYNNEI. The table came from immunoSEQ multiplex PCR; TCRdb's copy has only in-frame clones and leaves some out. This sample has about 1.1 million clones, with approximately 77% found just once. The specimen sequenced was memory CD4+ T cells from PBMCs. As for subset: CD45RA-negative fraction. V usage is TRBV2 and J usage is TRBJ1-1; D is unresolved. This receptor was obtained from a man aged 18-30 years in good health. Some clones in this sample may be carry-over from other donors' samples. The CDR3 protein is CASSRTNTEAFF. CDR3 nucleotide sequence: TGTGCCAGCAGTCGGACGAACACTGAAGCTTTCTTT.